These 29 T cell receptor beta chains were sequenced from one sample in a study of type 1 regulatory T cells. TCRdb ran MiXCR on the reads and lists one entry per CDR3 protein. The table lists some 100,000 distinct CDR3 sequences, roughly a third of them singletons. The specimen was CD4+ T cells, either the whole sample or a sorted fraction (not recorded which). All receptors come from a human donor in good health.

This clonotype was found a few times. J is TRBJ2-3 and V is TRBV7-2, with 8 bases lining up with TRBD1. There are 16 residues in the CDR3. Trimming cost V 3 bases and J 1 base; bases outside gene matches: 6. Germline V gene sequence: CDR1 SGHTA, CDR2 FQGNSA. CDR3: CASSFLSGGRTDTQYF. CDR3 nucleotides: TGTGCCAGCAGCTTCTTGTCAGGGGGCCGCACAGATACGCAGTATTTT.

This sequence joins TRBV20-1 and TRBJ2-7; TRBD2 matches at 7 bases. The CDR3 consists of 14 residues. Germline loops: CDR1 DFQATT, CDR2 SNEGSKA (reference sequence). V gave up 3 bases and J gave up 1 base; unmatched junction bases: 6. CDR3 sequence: CSASFGLESYEQYF. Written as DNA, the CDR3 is TGCAGTGCTAGTTTCGGACTAGAGTCCTACGAGCAGTACTTC.

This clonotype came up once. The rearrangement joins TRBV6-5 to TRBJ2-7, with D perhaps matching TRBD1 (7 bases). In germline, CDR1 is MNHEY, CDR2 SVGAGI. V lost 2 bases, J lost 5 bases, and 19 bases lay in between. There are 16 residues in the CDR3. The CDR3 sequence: CASSYREQGRQNEQYF. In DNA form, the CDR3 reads TGTGCCAGCAGTTACAGAGAACAGGGGAGGCAGAACGAGCAGTACTTC.

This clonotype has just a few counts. The CDR3 sequence: CRPESGDYGYTF. CDR3 DNA sequence: TGCAGACCAGAGTCCGGGGACTATGGCTACACCTTC. This chain links TRBV20-1 with TRBJ1-2, with unresolved D. This CDR3 contains 12 residues. The germline V gene has CDR1 DFQATT and CDR2 SNEGSKA (reference sequence).

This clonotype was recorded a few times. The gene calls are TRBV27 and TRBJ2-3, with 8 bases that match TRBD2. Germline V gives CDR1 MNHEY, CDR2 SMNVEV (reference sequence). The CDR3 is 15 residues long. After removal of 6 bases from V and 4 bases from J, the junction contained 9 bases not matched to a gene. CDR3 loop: CASSPIGRVADTQYF. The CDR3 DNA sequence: TGTGCCAGCAGCCCCATCGGGAGGGTGGCAGATACGCAGTATTTT.

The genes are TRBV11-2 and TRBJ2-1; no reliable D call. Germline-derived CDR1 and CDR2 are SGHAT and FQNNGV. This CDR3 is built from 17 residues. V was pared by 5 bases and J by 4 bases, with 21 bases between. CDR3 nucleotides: TGTGCCAGCAGCCCCTTCTCGGCTAGTGGGGTATACAATGAGCAGTTCTTC. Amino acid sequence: CASSPFSASGVYNEQFF.

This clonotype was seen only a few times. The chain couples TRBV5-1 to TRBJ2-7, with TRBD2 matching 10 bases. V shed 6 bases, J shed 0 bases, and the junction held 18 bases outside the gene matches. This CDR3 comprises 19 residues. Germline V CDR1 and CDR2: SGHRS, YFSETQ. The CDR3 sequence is CASNRTGTSDPLDSYEQYF. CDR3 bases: TGCGCCAGCAACCGTACCGGGACTAGCGACCCGTTAGACTCCTACGAGCAGTACTTC.

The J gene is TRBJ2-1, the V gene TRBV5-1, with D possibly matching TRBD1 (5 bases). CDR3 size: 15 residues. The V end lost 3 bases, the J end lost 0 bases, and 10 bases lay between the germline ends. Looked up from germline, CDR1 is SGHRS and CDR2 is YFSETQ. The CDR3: CASSYADSSYNEQFF. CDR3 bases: TGCGCCAGCAGCTACGCCGACAGCTCCTACAATGAGCAGTTCTTC.

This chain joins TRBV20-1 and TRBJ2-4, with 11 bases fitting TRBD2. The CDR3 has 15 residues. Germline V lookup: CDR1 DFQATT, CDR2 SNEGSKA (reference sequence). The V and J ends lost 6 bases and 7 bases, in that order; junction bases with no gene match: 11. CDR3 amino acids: CSAPELAGARNIQYF. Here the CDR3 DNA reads TGCAGTGCCCCTGAACTAGCGGGAGCACGGAACATTCAGTACTTC.

The CDR3 nucleotides are TGTGCCAGTGAGAAGAAAGGACAGGGGCGAAATCGTGGCTACACCTTC. As protein: CASEKKGQGRNRGYTF. The J gene is TRBJ1-2, the V gene TRBV19, with 9 bases identical to TRBD1. The length of the CDR3 is 16 residues. V was pared by 8 bases and J by 7 bases, with 17 bases of the junction left unmatched. Germline values: CDR1 LNHDA, CDR2 SQIVND (reference sequence).

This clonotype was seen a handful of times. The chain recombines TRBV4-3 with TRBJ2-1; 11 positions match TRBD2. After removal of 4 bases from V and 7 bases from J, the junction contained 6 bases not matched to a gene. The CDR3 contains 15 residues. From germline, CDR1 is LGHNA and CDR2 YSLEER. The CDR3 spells CASSRGLAGPNEQFF. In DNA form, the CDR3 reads TGCGCCAGCAGCCGTGGACTAGCGGGCCCTAATGAGCAGTTCTTC.

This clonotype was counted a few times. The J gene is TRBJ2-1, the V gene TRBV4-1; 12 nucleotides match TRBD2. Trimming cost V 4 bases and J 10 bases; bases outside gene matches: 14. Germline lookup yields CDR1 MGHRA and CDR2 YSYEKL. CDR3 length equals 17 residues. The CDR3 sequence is CASSPPWASGRANEQFF. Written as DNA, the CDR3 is TGCGCCAGCAGCCCACCTTGGGCTAGCGGGAGGGCAAACGAGCAGTTCTTC.

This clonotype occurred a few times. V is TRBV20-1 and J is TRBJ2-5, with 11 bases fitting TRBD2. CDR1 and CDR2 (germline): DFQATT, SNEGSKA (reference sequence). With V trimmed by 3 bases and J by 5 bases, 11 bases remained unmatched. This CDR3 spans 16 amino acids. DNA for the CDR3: TGCAGTGCTAGTAGCGGGAGGGCCGGGATTTCCGAGACCCAGTACTTC. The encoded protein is CSASSGRAGISETQYF.

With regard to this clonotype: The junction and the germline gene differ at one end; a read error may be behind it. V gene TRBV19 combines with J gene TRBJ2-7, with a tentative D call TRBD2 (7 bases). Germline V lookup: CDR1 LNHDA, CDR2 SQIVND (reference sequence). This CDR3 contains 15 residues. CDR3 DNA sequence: TGTGCCAGTAGCCCGGGAGGCAGGGGACCTTACGAGCGGTACTTC. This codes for CASSPGGRGPYERYF.

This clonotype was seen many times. The CDR3 bases are TGTGCCAGCAGCTCCCGGGACAGGGGGAACCACGAGCAGTACTTC. Encoded protein: CASSSRDRGNHEQYF. J is TRBJ2-7 and V is TRBV7-2; 11 nucleotides agree with TRBD1. V dropped 4 bases and J dropped 5; count of bases not matched to a gene: 7. CDR3 size: 15 residues. Germline lookup yields CDR1 SGHTA and CDR2 FQGNSA.

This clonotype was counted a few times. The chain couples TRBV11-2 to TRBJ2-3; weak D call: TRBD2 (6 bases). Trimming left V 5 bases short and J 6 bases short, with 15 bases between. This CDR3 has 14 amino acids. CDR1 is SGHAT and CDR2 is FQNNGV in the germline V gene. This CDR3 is CASSPGTRWDTQYF. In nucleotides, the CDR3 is TGTGCCAGCAGCCCCGGGACTCGGTGGGATACGCAGTATTTT.

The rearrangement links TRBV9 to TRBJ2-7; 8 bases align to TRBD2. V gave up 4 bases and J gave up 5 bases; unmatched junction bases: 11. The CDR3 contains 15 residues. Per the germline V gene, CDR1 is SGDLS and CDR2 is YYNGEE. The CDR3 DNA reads TGTGCCAGCAGCTTAACCGGGACTAGTATAAACGAGCAGTACTTC. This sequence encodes CASSLTGTSINEQYF. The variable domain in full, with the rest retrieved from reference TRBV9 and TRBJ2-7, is DSGVTQTPKHLITATGQRVTLRCSPRSGDLSVYWYQQSLDQGLQFLIQYYNGEERAKGNILERFSAQQFPDLHSELNLSSLELGDSALYFCASSLTGTSINEQYFGPGTRLTVT.

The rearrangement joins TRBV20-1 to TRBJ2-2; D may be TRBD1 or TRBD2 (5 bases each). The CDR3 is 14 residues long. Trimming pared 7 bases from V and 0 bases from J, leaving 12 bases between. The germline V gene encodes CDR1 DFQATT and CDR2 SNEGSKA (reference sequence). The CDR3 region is CSVRDPANTGELFF. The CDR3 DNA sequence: TGCAGTGTCCGGGACCCTGCGAACACCGGGGAGCTGTTTTTT.

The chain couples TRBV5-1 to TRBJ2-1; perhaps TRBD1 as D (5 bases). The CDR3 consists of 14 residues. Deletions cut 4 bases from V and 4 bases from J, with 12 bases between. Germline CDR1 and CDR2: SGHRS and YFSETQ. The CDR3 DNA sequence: TGCGCCAGCAGCGATCTTCGGACATACAATGAGCAGTTCTTC. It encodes CASSDLRTYNEQFF.

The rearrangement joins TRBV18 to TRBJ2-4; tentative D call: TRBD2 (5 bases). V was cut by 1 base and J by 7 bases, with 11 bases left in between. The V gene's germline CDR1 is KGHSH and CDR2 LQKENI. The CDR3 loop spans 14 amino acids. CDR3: CASSPRPRVNIQYF. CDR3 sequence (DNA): TGTGCCAGCTCACCACGCCCGAGGGTGAACATTCAGTACTTC. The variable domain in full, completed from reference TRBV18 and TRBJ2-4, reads NAGVMQNPRHLVRRRGQEARLRCSPMKGHSHVYWYRQLPEEGLKFMVYLQKENIIDESGMPKERFSAEFPKEGPSILRIQQVVRGDSAAYFCASSPRPRVNIQYFGAGTRLSVL.

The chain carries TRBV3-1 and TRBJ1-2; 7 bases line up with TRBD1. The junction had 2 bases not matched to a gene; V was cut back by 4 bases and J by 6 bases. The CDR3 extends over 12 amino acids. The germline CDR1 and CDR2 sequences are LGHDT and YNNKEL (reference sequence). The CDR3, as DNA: TGTGCCAGCAGCCCCGGGACAGATGGCTACACCTTC. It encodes CASSPGTDGYTF.

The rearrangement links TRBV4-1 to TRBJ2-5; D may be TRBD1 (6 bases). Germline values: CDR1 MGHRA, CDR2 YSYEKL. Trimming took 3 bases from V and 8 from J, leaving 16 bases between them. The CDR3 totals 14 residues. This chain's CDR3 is CASSHPDSRSTQYF. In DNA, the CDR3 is TGCGCCAGCAGCCACCCGGACAGCAGGTCTACCCAGTACTTC.

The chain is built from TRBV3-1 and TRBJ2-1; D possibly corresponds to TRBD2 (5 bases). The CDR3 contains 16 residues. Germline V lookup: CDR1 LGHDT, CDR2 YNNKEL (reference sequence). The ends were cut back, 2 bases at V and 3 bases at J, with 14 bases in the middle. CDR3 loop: CASSQLEVRDYNEQFF. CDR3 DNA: TGTGCCAGCAGCCAATTGGAGGTGAGGGACTACAATGAGCAGTTCTTC.

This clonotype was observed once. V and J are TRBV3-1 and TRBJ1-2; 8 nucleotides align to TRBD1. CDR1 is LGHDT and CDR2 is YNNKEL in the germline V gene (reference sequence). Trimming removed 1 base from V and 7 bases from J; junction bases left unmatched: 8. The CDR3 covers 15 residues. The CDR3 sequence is CASSQVDRDEGGYTF. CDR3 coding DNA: TGTGCCAGCAGCCAAGTGGACAGGGACGAAGGTGGCTACACCTTC.

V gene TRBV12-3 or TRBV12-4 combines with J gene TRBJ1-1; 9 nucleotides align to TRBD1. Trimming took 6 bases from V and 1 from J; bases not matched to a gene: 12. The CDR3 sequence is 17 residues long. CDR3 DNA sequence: TGTGCCAGCAGCCTCTCCGGGACAGGGTTCGGGAACACTGAAGCTTTCTTT. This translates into CASSLSGTGFGNTEAFF.

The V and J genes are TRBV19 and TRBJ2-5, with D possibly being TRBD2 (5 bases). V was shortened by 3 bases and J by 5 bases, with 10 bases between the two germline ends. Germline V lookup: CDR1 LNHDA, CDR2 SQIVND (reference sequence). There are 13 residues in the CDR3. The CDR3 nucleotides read TGTGCCAGTAGTATGTCCACGGGGGAGACCCAGTACTTC. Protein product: CASSMSTGETQYF.

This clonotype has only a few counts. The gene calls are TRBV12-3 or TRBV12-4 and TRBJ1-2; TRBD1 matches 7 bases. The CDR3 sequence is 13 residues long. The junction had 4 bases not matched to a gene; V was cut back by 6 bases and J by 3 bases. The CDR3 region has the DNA TGTGCCAGCAGACCCGGGACAGACTATGGCTACACCTTC. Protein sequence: CASRPGTDYGYTF.

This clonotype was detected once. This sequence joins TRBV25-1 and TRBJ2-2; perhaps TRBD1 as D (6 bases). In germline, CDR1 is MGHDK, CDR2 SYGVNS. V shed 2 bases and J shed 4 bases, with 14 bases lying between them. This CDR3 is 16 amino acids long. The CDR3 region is CASSEKGVSPTGELFF. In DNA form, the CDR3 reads TGTGCCAGCAGTGAAAAGGGGGTCTCACCCACCGGGGAGCTGTTTTTT. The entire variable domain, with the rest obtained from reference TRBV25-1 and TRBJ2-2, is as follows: EADIYQTPRYLVIGTGKKITLECSQTMGHDKMYWYQQDPGMELHLIHYSYGVNSTEKGDLSSESTVSRIRTEHFPLTLESARPSHTSQYLCASSEKGVSPTGELFFGEGSRLTVL.

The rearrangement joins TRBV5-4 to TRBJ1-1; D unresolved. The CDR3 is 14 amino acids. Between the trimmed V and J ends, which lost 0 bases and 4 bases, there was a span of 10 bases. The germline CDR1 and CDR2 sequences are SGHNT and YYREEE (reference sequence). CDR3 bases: TGTGCCAGCAGCTTGGTTCAGGAGGGCACTGAAGCTTTCTTT. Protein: CASSLVQEGTEAFF.